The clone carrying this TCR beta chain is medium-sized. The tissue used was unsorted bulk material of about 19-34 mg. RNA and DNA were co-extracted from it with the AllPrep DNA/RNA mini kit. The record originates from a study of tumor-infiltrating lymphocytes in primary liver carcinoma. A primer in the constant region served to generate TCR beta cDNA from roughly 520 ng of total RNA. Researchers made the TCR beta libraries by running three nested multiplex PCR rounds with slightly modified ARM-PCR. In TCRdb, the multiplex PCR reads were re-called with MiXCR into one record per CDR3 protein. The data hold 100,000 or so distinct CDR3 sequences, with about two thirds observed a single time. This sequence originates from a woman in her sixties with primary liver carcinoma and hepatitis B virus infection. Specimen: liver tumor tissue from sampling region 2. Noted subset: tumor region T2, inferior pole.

CDR3 DNA: TGTGCCAGCAGCTTAGTGTCTAGCGGGAGCAATGAGCAGTTCTTC. Amino acid sequence: CASSLVSSGSNEQFF. The rearrangement links TRBV11-2 to TRBJ2-1; TRBD2 agrees at 10 bases. With V trimmed by 1 base and J by 6 bases, 3 bases remained unmatched. The CDR3 has 15 amino acids. Germline CDR1 reads SGHAT; CDR2 reads FQNNGV.